This passage covers 23 T cell receptor beta chains from one sample sequenced in a study of CD8 T cells in ankylosing spondylitis. Study findings and constraints: What appeared characteristic of ankylosing spondylitis blood was a TCR beta motif of under 10 highly homologous variants.

MiXCR was run by TCRdb on the 5' RACE reads, yielding one entry per CDR3 protein. The sample has 200,000 to 250,000 distinct CDR3 sequences, more than 5.5% seen once; the top ten hold about 14%. What these receptors recognize is not known. Sequencing used blood, either unsorted or a sorted T cell fraction (not recorded which). The receptor source for this set is a male donor with ankylosing spondylitis.

At least ten counts were recorded for this clonotype. The chain has TRBV7-2 and TRBJ2-7, with TRBD2 identical over 7 bases. V lost 1 base and J lost 3; bases outside the gene matches: 3. This CDR3 comprises 14 residues. Per germline, CDR1 SGHTA and CDR2 FQGNSA. The CDR3 here is CASSLGGGNYEQYF. As DNA, the CDR3 is TGTGCCAGCAGCTTAGGGGGGGGAAACTACGAGCAGTACTTC.

The rearrangement uses TRBV27 and TRBJ2-3; D may be TRBD2 (5 bases). Germline loops: CDR1 MNHEY, CDR2 SMNVEV (reference sequence). Trimming pared 5 bases from V and 3 bases from J, leaving 15 bases between. The CDR3 spans 15 residues. The CDR3 DNA sequence: TGTGCCAGCAGTACGCTGGAGGTCGGGACAGATACGCAGTATTTT. Its translation is CASSTLEVGTDTQYF.

The chain recombines TRBV7-8 with TRBJ2-2; D gene unclear. The V and J ends lost 0 bases and 2 bases respectively, with 4 bases between them. The CDR3 consists of 14 residues. Germline loops: CDR1 SGHVS, CDR2 FQNEAQ. In DNA form, the CDR3 reads TGTGCCAGCAGCTTAGCCATAAACACCGGGGAGCTGTTTTTT. This codes for CASSLAINTGELFF.

The V call is TRBV20-1, the J call TRBJ1-1; TRBD1 might be the D (5 bases). The CDR3 has 14 amino acids. Trimming shortened V by 1 base and J by 3 bases, and 12 bases separated the two germline ends. CDR1 is DFQATT and CDR2 is SNEGSKA in the germline V gene (reference sequence). The CDR3 bases are TGCAGTGCTAGAGGGCTGTCGGGGGACACTGAAGCTTTCTTT. Translation gives CSARGLSGDTEAFF.

The chain couples TRBV28 to TRBJ1-4; the D gene is possibly TRBD1 (6 bases). Germline-derived CDR1 and CDR2 are MDHEN and SYDVKM. CDR3 length: 14 residues. The V end lost 7 bases, the J end lost 0 bases, and 9 bases lay between the germline ends. As DNA, the CDR3 is TGTGCCAGCACCCAGGGGCCAACTAATGAAAAACTGTTTTTT. Protein product: CASTQGPTNEKLFF. The full variable domain, in which reference TRBV28 and TRBJ1-4 provide the parts outside the CDR3, is DVKVTQSSRYLVKRTGEKVFLECVQDMDHENMFWYRQDPGLGLRLIYFSYDVKMKEKGDIPEGYSVSREKKERFSLILESASTNQTSMYLCASTQGPTNEKLFFGSGTQLSVL.

This clonotype has a count of ten or more. The V gene is TRBV27, the J gene TRBJ2-3; D remains unclear. V shed 3 bases and J shed 3 bases, with 7 bases lying between them. Germline V lookup: CDR1 MNHEY, CDR2 SMNVEV (reference sequence). CDR3 length: 13 amino acids. The CDR3 loop is CASSFDRTDTQYF. CDR3 nucleotide sequence: TGTGCCAGCAGTTTTGACCGAACAGATACGCAGTATTTT.

This clonotype was seen at least ten times. The gene calls are TRBV7-8 and TRBJ2-5; 9 bases line up with TRBD2. Unmatched junction bases numbered 3, after V lost 6 bases and J lost 1 base. The CDR3 covers 14 residues. In germline, CDR1 is SGHVS, CDR2 FQNEAQ. In DNA, the CDR3 is TGTGCCAGCAGTAGCGGGGGCCGCCAAGAGACCCAGTACTTC. This codes for CASSSGGRQETQYF.

This clonotype was recorded many times. The CDR3 is CASSSSTEAGYTF. The CDR3 region has the DNA TGTGCCAGCAGCTCATCAACAGAGGCTGGCTACACCTTC. The rearrangement uses TRBV7-9 and TRBJ1-2; D is ambiguous. The germline CDR1 and CDR2 sequences are SEHNR and FQNEAQ (reference sequence). The CDR3 length is 13 residues. V was cut by 4 bases and J by 7 bases, with 13 bases left in between.

This chain joins TRBV18 and TRBJ1-2, with TRBD1 matching over 10 bases. Unmatched junction bases numbered 11, after V lost 8 bases and J lost 5 bases. CDR1 is KGHSH and CDR2 is LQKENI in the germline V gene. The CDR3 covers 15 residues. The CDR3 sequence is CASTPEMGQGYGYTF. DNA of the CDR3: TGTGCCAGCACCCCCGAGATGGGACAGGGGTATGGCTACACCTTC. The full variable domain, completed using reference TRBV18 and TRBJ1-2, is NAGVMQNPRHLVRRRGQEARLRCSPMKGHSHVYWYRQLPEEGLKFMVYLQKENIIDESGMPKERFSAEFPKEGPSILRIQQVVRGDSAAYFCASTPEMGQGYGYTFGSGTRLTVV.

This clonotype has at least ten counts. Compared with germline, one end of the junction differs, possibly owing to a read error. This chain links TRBV5-1 with TRBJ1-1; D might be TRBD1 (5 bases). The CDR3 loop spans 11 amino acids. CDR1 and CDR2 (germline): SGHRS, YFSETQ. CDR3 nucleotides: TGTGCCAGCAGCTTGGGGCGTGAAGCTTTCTTT. It specifies CASSLGREAFF.

This clonotype was seen ten or more times. This chain links TRBV9 with TRBJ2-2; 7 nucleotides line up with TRBD1. This CDR3 is built from 17 residues. J lost 4 bases, V lost 3 bases, and 12 bases had no gene match. CDR1 and CDR2 from the germline V gene are SGDLS and YYNGEE. CDR3 in DNA: TGTGCCAGCAGCGCCGGAGACAGGGCCCGAGGCACCGGGGAGCTGTTTTTT. This gives the protein CASSAGDRARGTGELFF.

The chain couples TRBV4-1 to TRBJ2-3, with TRBD2 matching over 9 bases. Germline V lookup: CDR1 MGHRA, CDR2 YSYEKL. This CDR3 has 16 amino acids. Trimming removed 6 bases from V and 0 bases from J; junction bases left unmatched: 7. CDR3 DNA: TGCGCCAGCAGGTACATAGCGGGAGCGAGCACAGATACGCAGTATTTT. Its translation: CASRYIAGASTDTQYF.

This clonotype was observed many times. This sequence joins TRBV20-1 and TRBJ2-1; 10 bases fit TRBD2. Germline-derived CDR1 and CDR2 are DFQATT and SNEGSKA (reference sequence). This CDR3 is 14 amino acids long. The V segment lost 7 bases and the J segment 4 bases; nucleotides outside the gene matches: 7. DNA for the CDR3: TGCAGTGTCAAGACTAGCGGGCGATACAATGAGCAGTTCTTC. It codes for CSVKTSGRYNEQFF.

This clonotype showed up many times. The chain employs TRBV27 and TRBJ2-7; 7 bases agree with TRBD2. CDR1 is MNHEY and CDR2 is SMNVEV in the germline V gene (reference sequence). V lost 3 bases, J lost 6 bases, and 8 bases stayed unmatched. The CDR3 has 14 amino acids. CDR3 region: CASSLFGTKAEQYF. In nucleotides, the CDR3 is TGTGCCAGCAGTTTGTTTGGGACTAAGGCCGAGCAGTACTTC.

The table lists this clonotype with many counts. This rearrangement joins TRBV7-9 to TRBJ2-7; 10 bases fit TRBD1. Germline V gene sequence: CDR1 SEHNR, CDR2 FQNEAQ (reference sequence). The CDR3 covers 15 residues. V shed 3 bases, J shed 6 bases, and the junction held 8 bases outside the gene matches. CDR3 loop: CASSLAGTGVREQYF. In DNA, the CDR3 is TGTGCCAGCAGCTTGGCCGGGACAGGGGTCCGCGAGCAGTACTTC.

This clonotype has ten or more counts. J is TRBJ2-4 and V is TRBV12-3 or TRBV12-4; the D is unclear. Trimming removed 6 bases at V and 7 bases at J, with 7 bases between. The CDR3 totals 11 residues. For the CDR3, the DNA is TGTGCCAGCAGAGATGGGAACATTCAGTACTTC. Protein: CASRDGNIQYF.

This clonotype was recorded many times. This sequence joins TRBV5-5 and TRBJ1-1; D is undetermined. Germline values: CDR1 SGHKS, CDR2 YYEKEE (reference sequence). CDR3 length: 14 residues. The V end was cut by 2 bases, the J end by 5 bases, with 13 bases between. CDR3 DNA sequence: TGTGCCAGCAGCTTAAGTTTACAGCAGACTGAAGCTTTCTTT. It specifies CASSLSLQQTEAFF.

This clonotype was seen repeatedly, ten times or more. The CDR3 loop is CSARDIALTGELFF. CDR3 DNA: TGCAGTGCTAGAGATATAGCCCTCACCGGGGAGCTGTTTTTT. The rearrangement links TRBV20-1 to TRBJ2-2; no firm D call. From germline, CDR1 is DFQATT and CDR2 SNEGSKA (reference sequence). This CDR3 comprises 14 residues. The ends were cut back, 0 bases at V and 4 bases at J, with 9 bases in the middle.

This clonotype was recorded many times. The gene calls are TRBV7-6 and TRBJ1-1, with unresolved D. The germline V gene encodes CDR1 SGHVS and CDR2 FNYEAQ. V was cut by 3 bases and J by 0 bases, with 11 bases left in between. CDR3 length: 15 residues. The CDR3 DNA is TGTGCCAGCAGCTTTCGGGCAGACATGAACACTGAAGCTTTCTTT. Protein: CASSFRADMNTEAFF.

This clonotype was seen at least ten times. The chain joins TRBV9 to TRBJ1-2, with D hard to call. Trimming pared 9 bases from V and 2 bases from J, leaving 8 bases between. CDR3 size: 11 residues. Germline V lookup: CDR1 SGDLS, CDR2 YYNGEE. CDR3: CATRSNYGYTF. In DNA, the CDR3 is TGTGCCACCCGGTCGAACTATGGCTACACCTTC.

This clonotype appeared a few times. The rearrangement joins TRBV7-2 to TRBJ2-1; D uncertain. Germline V gives CDR1 SGHTA, CDR2 FQGNSA. The ends were cut back, 6 bases at V and 2 bases at J, with 5 bases in the middle. The CDR3 length is 12 residues. The CDR3 here is CASRTTYNEQFF. The CDR3 nucleotides are TGTGCCAGCAGAACTACCTACAATGAGCAGTTCTTC.

The chain employs TRBV19 and TRBJ2-3; possibly TRBD1 for D (5 bases). Germline loops: CDR1 LNHDA, CDR2 SQIVND (reference sequence). The CDR3 is made up of 15 amino acids. The V and J ends lost 1 base and 3 bases respectively, with 11 bases between them. The CDR3 is CASSIAQGLTDTQYF. The CDR3 DNA reads as TGTGCCAGTAGTATAGCTCAGGGATTAACAGATACGCAGTATTTT. Full variable domain (outside the CDR3, taken from reference TRBV19 and TRBJ2-3): DGGITQSPKYLFRKEGQNVTLSCEQNLNHDAMYWYRQDPGQGLRLIYYSQIVNDFQKGDIAEGYSVSREKKESFPLTVTSAQKNPTAFYLCASSIAQGLTDTQYFGPGTRLTVL.

This clonotype was counted many times. J is TRBJ2-7 and V is TRBV7-9, with TRBD1 matching over 10 bases. The V and J ends lost 4 bases and 2 bases, in that order; junction bases with no gene match: 8. Germline assignment: CDR1 SEHNR and CDR2 FQNEAQ (reference sequence). The CDR3 length is 16 residues. The CDR3, as DNA: TGTGCCAGCAGCTCCCTGATGACAGGGGGCCCCTACGAGCAGTACTTC. This gives the protein CASSSLMTGGPYEQYF.